These T cell receptor beta chains were read from a single sample in a study of T cells in Graves' hyperthyroidism and ophthalmopathy. TCRdb fed the multiplex PCR reads into MiXCR, producing one record per CDR3 protein. Here the sample spans about 580,000 distinct CDR3 sequences, 35% to 55% being singletons. The sample consisted of peripheral blood or thyroid tissue (not recorded which). Receptors were obtained from a woman aged 18-29 years with Graves' hyperthyroidism. The CDR3 runs from the conserved cysteine through the conserved F or W. The D gene is left open where the match is weak. Not all rows give a size; the values are once, few, many and, for expanded clones, a class.

>17|NA|TRBJ1-3|NA|TRBV29-1
CSVEEMGLEGGGNTIYF
TGCAGCGTTGAAGAGATGGGGTTAGAGGGGGGAGGAAACACCATATATTTT
>15|NA|TRBJ1-5|many|TRBV4-3
CASSQERQYNQPQHF
TGCGCCAGCAGCCAAGAGCGACAGTACAATCAGCCCCAGCATTTT
>16|NA|TRBJ2-2|few|TRBV28
CASTRRFSANTGELFF
TGTGCCAGCACTCGCCGGTTCTCGGCAAACACCGGGGAGCTGTTTTTT
>16|TRBD1|TRBJ1-3|many|TRBV6-5
CASSYGGGAGGNTIYF
TGTGCCAGCAGTTACGGAGGGGGCGCGGGTGGAAACACCATATATTTT
>15|NA|TRBJ2-5|many|TRBV4-3
CASSQEIVGAETQYF
TGCGCCAGCAGCCAAGAGATTGTCGGGGCCGAGACCCAGTACTTC
>15|NA|TRBJ1-5|NA|TRBV4-2
CASSQDPGTHQPQHF
TGTGCCAGCAGCCAAGATCCGGGAACCCATCAGCCCCAGCATTTT
>14|NA|TRBJ2-5|NA|TRBV10-3
CAISESEFQETQYF
TGTGCCATCAGTGAGTCGGAATTTCAAGAGACCCAGTACTTC
>15|TRBD2|TRBJ2-1|NA|TRBV14
CASSLGLAGFNEQFF
TGTGCCAGCAGCCTAGGACTAGCGGGATTCAATGAGCAGTTCTTC
>15|TRBD2|TRBJ2-3|once|TRBV5-5
CASYVEGGGSDTQYF
TGTGCCAGCTACGTGGAGGGTGGCGGGAGCGATACGCAGTATTTT
>14|NA|TRBJ2-7|many|TRBV4-3
CASSQDLDTYEQYF
TGCGCCAGCAGCCAAGATTTGGACACCTACGAGCAGTACTTC
>16|TRBD1|TRBJ1-6|many|TRBV12-3/TRBV12-4
CASSSPGQGNNSPLHF
TGTGCCAGCAGTTCCCCAGGACAGGGCAATAATTCACCCCTCCACTTT
>14|NA|TRBJ2-1|NA|TRBV5-1
CASSHGGPSVEQFF
TGCGCCAGCAGCCATGGCGGCCCCTCAGTTGAGCAGTTCTTC
>14|TRBD1|TRBJ1-3|many|TRBV4-2
CASSQGTGLDTIYF
TGTGCCAGCAGCCAAGGGACAGGGCTAGACACCATATATTTT
>21|TRBD2|TRBJ2-1|few|TRBV7-9
CASSSPPGTSGSRSSYNEQFF
TGTGCCAGCAGCTCACCACCCGGGACTAGCGGGAGCCGGAGCTCCTACAATGAGCAGTTCTTC
>14|NA|TRBJ1-4|many|TRBV4-1
CASSQPSGPEKLFF
TGCGCCAGCAGCCAACCGTCGGGTCCTGAAAAACTGTTTTTT
>17|NA|TRBJ2-2|NA|TRBV7-9
CASSLTLGPESTGELFF
TGTGCCAGCAGCTTAACCCTAGGGCCCGAAAGCACCGGGGAGCTGTTTTTT
>14|NA|TRBJ2-7|many|TRBV7-6
CASSLEMGSLEQYF
TGTGCCAGCAGCTTAGAAATGGGCTCTCTCGAGCAGTACTTC